This TCR beta chain originates from a study of T cells in Graves' hyperthyroidism and ophthalmopathy. This clonotype has just a few counts. Its antigen is not identified. Exclusion of patients followed from uncontrolled infection, other autoimmune disease, pregnancy or lactation. From RNA transcripts, TCR beta CDR3 regions were amplified. The HTBI primer set was used in a first-round RT-PCR of the TCR CDR3. Each CDR3 protein is one row after TCRdb ran MiXCR on the multiplex PCR reads. The table shows roughly 740,000 distinct CDR3 sequences, with around 15% occurring only once. The CDR3 contains 14 residues. CDR1 is SGHTA and CDR2 is FQGNSA in the germline V gene. Trimming stripped 5 bases from V and 7 bases from J, with 16 bases between. Notes on the study in general: Onset of ophthalmopathy came a median roughly 6.4 months after the model predicted it.

The genes are TRBV7-2 and TRBJ2-3, with TRBD2 as a possible D gene (5 bases). Sequencing was performed on blood. This receptor was obtained from a man between 18 and 29 years old with Graves' hyperthyroidism. For the CDR3, the DNA is TGTGCCAGCAGCCTCGGCCGAGACTACTATACGCAGTATTTT. As protein: CASSLGRDYYTQYF.